The entry below describes one T cell receptor (beta chain). The sample is drawn from a study of control samples from healthy donors and cancer patients. CDR3 length: 13 residues. The ends were cut back, 1 base at V and 4 bases at J, with 2 bases in the middle. Germline V CDR1 and CDR2: MNHNS, SASEGT. Only in-frame clones appear in the TCRdb table, and some are missing; sequencing was by immunoSEQ multiplex PCR. The sample lists around 55,000 clones, 95% to 96% occurring once. This TCR derives from a woman under 30 in good health. The V and J genes are TRBV6-1 and TRBJ1-6; the D is unclear. The sample was blood. The CDR3 protein is CASSEGYNSPLHF. Here the CDR3 DNA reads TGTGCCAGCAGTGAAGGGTATAATTCACCCCTCCACTTT.